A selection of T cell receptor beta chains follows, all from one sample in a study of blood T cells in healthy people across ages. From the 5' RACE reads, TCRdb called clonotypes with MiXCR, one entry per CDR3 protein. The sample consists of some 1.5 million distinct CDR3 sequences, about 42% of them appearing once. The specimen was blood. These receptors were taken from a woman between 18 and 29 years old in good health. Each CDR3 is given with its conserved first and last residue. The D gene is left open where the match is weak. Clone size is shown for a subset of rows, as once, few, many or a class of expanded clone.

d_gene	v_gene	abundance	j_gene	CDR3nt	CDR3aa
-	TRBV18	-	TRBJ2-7	TGTGCCAGCTCACCACTAGTGACAAGGGTGTCTTACGAGCAGTACTTC	CASSPLVTRVSYEQYF
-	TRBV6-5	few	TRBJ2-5	TGTGCCAGCAGTACTCTCGCGGGGGCCCAAGAGACCCAGTACTTC	CASSTLAGAQETQYF
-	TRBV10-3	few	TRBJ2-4	TGTGCCTCCCAGTCCTACAATGAGCAGTACTTC	CASQSYNEQYF
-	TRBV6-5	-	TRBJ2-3	TGTGCCAGCAGTTACTCTGTGGTGGATACGCAGTATTTT	CASSYSVVDTQYF
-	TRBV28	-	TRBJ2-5	TGTGCCAGCAGTAACACTTACAGGGATCCCCGGGAGACCCAGTACTTC	CASSNTYRDPRETQYF
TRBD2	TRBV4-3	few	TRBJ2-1	TGCGCCAGCAGCCAATCTAGCGGAGGTACCCCCTATGAGCAGTTCTTC	CASSQSSGGTPYEQFF
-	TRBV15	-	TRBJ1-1	TGTGCCACCAGCAACCACGGCACTGAAGCTTTCTTT	CATSNHGTEAFF
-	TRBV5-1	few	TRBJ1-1	TGCGCCAGCAGCCCGGACAGAGGGAGGAACACTGAAGCTTTCTTT	CASSPDRGRNTEAFF
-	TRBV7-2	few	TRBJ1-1	TGTGCCAGCAGCTTAGTTCAGGGAAGGACTGAAGCTTTCTTT	CASSLVQGRTEAFF
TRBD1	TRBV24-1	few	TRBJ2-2	TGTGCCACCAGTGAATCCTTCTTTGACAGGGGTACCGGGGAGCTGTTTTTT	CATSESFFDRGTGELFF
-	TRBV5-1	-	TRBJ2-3	TGCGCCAGCAGCTTAGGAGGGAGAGTGAGAGATGCGCAGTATTTT	CASSLGGRVRDAQYF
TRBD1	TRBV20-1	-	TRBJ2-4	TGCAGCACACCTGGGGGGCAGGGGGCGGCCAAAAACATTCAGTACTTC	CSTPGGQGAAKNIQYF
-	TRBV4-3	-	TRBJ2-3	TGCGTCAGCAGCCAAGATGCCAGCACAGATACGCAGTATTTT	CVSSQDASTDTQYF
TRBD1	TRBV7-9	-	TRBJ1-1	TGTGCCAGCAGCTTAGTGGCAGGGGGCGGTCCTGAAGCTTTCTTT	CASSLVAGGGPEAFF
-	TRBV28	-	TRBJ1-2	TGTGCCAGCAGTGTGGCCATTGGCTACACCTTC	CASSVAIGYTF
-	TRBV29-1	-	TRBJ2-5	TGCAGCGTTACACCGGCGGGGCGGTACTTC	CSVTPAGRYF
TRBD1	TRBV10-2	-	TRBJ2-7	TGCGCCAGCACCGGGACAGCCTCCTACAATGAGCAGTACTTC	CASTGTASYNEQYF
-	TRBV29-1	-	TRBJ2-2	TGCAGCGTTGAGCCACAGGTGGCCACCGGGGAGCTGTTTTTT	CSVEPQVATGELFF
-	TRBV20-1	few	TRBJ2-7	TGCAGTGCTAGAAAGACTCCCCCCAACGAGCAGTACTTC	CSARKTPPNEQYF
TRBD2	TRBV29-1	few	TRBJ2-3	TGCAGCGCCGAAGGGCTAGCGGGTATAGATACGCAGTATTTT	CSAEGLAGIDTQYF
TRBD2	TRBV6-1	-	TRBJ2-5	TGTGCCAGCAGTACCTTGACTAGCGGGGGGCCGGAACGATTCCAAGAGACCCAGTACTTC	CASSTLTSGGPERFQETQYF
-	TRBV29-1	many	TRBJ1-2	TGCAGCGCAACAGGAAATAACTATGGCTACACCTTC	CSATGNNYGYTF
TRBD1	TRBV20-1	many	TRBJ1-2	TGCAGTGCTAGTGGGACAGGGGTCTATGGCTACACCTTC	CSASGTGVYGYTF
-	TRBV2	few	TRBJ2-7	TGTGCCAGCGCCCCTTTGGGATCTGACGAGCAGTACTTC	CASAPLGSDEQYF
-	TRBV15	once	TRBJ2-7	TGTGCCACCAGTGCCGGGTATAGCTACGAGCAGTACTTC	CATSAGYSYEQYF
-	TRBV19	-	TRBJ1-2	TGTGCCAGTAGGGACCCGGGCGGCTACACCTTC	CASRDPGGYTF
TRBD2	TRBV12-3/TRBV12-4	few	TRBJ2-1	TGTGCCAGCAGTCCTCCTGCGGGAGGAGTATATGAGCAGTTCTTC	CASSPPAGGVYEQFF
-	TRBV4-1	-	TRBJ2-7	TGCGCCAGCAGCCAAGGAATCGGGAGATACGAGCAGTACTTC	CASSQGIGRYEQYF
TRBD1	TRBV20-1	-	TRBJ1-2	TGCAGTGCTAGAGATAGCGGGACAGGCCTAAGCTATGGCTACACCTTC	CSARDSGTGLSYGYTF
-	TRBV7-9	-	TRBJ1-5	TGTGCCAGCAACCTTCAGGGCCGTCCCCAGCATTTT	CASNLQGRPQHF
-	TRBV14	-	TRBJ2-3	TGTGCCAGCAGCCCATGGAAGACAGGAGACAACACAGATACGCAGTATTTT	CASSPWKTGDNTDTQYF
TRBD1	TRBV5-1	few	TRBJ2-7	TGCGCCAGCAGCTCCGCCGGGACAGGGGCCGATGAGCAGTACTTC	CASSSAGTGADEQYF
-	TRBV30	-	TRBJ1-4	TGTGCCTGGAGTCCGGGACGGGGAATCGAAAAACTGTTTTTT	CAWSPGRGIEKLFF
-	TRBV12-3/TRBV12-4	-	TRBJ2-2	TGTGCCACCACTGGCGCAGCCGGGGAGCTGTTTTTT	CATTGAAGELFF
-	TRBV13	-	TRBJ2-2	TGTGCCAGCAGCCCCGGGTTCTGGACTGCGAGCACCGGGGAGCTGTTTTTT	CASSPGFWTASTGELFF
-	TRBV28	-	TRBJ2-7	TGTGCCAGCAGTCCCCGCCTCAACGGGTACGAGCAGTACTTC	CASSPRLNGYEQYF
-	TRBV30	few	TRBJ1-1	TGTGCCTGGAGTCCCCTGGGGATGAACACTGAAGCTTTCTTT	CAWSPLGMNTEAFF
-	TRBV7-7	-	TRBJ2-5	TGTGCTAGCAGCTTAGCCGGGACCACATCATCACAAGAGACCCAGTACTTC	CASSLAGTTSSQETQYF
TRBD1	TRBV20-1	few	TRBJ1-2	TGCAGTGCCGTCCCCAGACAGGGGCATGGCTACACCTTC	CSAVPRQGHGYTF
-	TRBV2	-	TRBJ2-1	TGTGCCAGCAGTGAAGGCGACAATGAGCAGTTCTTC	CASSEGDNEQFF
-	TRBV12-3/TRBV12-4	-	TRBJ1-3	TGTGCCAGCACTCCCGCCGGCAGCGGCTCTGGAAACACCATATATTTT	CASTPAGSGSGNTIYF
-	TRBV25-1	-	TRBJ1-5	TGTGCCAGCAGTGGATGGGACCGTCGGGGCGATAGCAATCAGCCCCAGCATTTT	CASSGWDRRGDSNQPQHF
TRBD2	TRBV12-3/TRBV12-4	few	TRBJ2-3	TGTGCCAGCAGTTCGGGACTAGCGGGACCTAGCACAGATACGCAGTATTTT	CASSSGLAGPSTDTQYF
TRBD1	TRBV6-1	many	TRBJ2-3	TGTGCCAGCAGCCCAACGCGACAGGGGGCAGATACGCAGTATTTT	CASSPTRQGADTQYF
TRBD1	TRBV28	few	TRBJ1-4	TGTGCCAGCAGACCCCCGGGACAGGGGTTCAGACGTGAAAAACTGTTTTTT	CASRPPGQGFRREKLFF
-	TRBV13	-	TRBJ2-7	TGTACCAGCAGCCCGACAGGAATTGGTGGCTACGAGCAGTACTTC	CTSSPTGIGGYEQYF
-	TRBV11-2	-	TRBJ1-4	TGTGCCAGCAGCTCCGACGGCCTTCGAAGCAGTCGGGAAAAACTGTTTTTT	CASSSDGLRSSREKLFF
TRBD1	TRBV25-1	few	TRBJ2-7	TGTGCCAGCAGTTGGGGGGGGACAGGGTCGGTTGAGCAGTACTTC	CASSWGGTGSVEQYF
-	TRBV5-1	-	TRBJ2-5	TGCGCCAGCAGCGCCGATGAAGAGGAGACCCAGTACTTC	CASSADEEETQYF
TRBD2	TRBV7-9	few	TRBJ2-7	TGTGCCAGCAGCGCGCGGGGGAACAACTTCTACGAGCAGTACTTC	CASSARGNNFYEQYF
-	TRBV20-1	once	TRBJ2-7	TGCAGTGCTAGAGAGGACATCCACGAGCAGTACTTC	CSAREDIHEQYF
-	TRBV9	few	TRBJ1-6	TGTGCCAGCAGCTTACAGGGTCCCGATAATTCACCCCTCCACTTT	CASSLQGPDNSPLHF
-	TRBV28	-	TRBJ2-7	TGTGCCAGCAGTTTATGGGACGGGACCTACGAGCAGTACTTC	CASSLWDGTYEQYF
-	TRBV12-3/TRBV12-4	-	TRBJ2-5	TGTGCCAGCAGTTTCAGGGTGTTGGAGACCCAGTACTTC	CASSFRVLETQYF
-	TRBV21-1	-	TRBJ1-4	TGTGCCAGCAGGCGACAGGGGAAGCCCGAAAAACTGTTTTTT	CASRRQGKPEKLFF
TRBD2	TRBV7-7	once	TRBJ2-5	TGTGCTAGCAGCCTAACTAGCGGGGGGCACCAAGAGACCCAGTACTTC	CASSLTSGGHQETQYF
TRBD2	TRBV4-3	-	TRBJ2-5	TGCGCCAGCAGCCAGGCCGGGACTAGCGGGATTTCTCAAGAGACCCAGTACTTC	CASSQAGTSGISQETQYF
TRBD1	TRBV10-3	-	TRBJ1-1	TGTGCCATCGTCGACAGGGTGAACACTGAAGCTTTCTTT	CAIVDRVNTEAFF
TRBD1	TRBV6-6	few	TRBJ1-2	TGTACCAGCAGTTGGGACAGAAACTATGGCTACACCTTC	CTSSWDRNYGYTF
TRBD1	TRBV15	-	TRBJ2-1	TGTGCCACCAGAGGTCCAGGGGGCTCCTACAATGAGCAGTTCTTC	CATRGPGGSYNEQFF